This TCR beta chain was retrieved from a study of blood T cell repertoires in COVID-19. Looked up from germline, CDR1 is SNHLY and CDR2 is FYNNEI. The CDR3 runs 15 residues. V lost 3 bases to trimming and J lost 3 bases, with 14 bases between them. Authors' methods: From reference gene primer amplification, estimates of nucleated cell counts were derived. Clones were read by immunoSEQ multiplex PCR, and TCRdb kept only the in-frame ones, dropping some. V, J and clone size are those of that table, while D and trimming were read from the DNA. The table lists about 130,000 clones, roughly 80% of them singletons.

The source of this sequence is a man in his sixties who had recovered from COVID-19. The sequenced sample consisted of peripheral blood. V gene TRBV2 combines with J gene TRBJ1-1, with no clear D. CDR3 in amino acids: CASSEQAGRDTEAFF. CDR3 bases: TGTGCCAGCAGTGAGCAGGCGGGTAGGGACACTGAAGCTTTCTTT. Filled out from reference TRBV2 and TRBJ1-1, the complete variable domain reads EPEVTQTPSHQVTQMGQEVILRCVPISNHLYFYWYRQILGQKVEFLVSFYNNEISEKSEIFDDQFSVERPDGSNFTLKIRSTKLEDSAMYFCASSEQAGRDTEAFFGQGTRLTVV.